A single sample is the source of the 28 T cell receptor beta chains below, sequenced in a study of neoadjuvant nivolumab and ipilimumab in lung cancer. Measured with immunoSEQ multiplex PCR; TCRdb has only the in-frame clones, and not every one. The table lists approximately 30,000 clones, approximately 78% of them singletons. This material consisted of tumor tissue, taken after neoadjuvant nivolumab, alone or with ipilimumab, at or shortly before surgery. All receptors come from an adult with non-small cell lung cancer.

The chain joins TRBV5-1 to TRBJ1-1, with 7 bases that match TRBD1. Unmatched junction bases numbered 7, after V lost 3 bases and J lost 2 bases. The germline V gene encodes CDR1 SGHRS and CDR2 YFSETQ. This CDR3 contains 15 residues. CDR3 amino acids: CASSSGDRINTEAFF. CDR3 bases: TGCGCCAGCAGCTCGGGGGACAGAATCAACACTGAAGCTTTCTTT.

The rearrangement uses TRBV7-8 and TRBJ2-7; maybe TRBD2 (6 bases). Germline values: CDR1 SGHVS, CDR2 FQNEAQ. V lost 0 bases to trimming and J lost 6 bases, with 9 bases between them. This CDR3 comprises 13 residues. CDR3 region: CASSLAQEGEQYF. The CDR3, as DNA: TGTGCCAGCAGCTTAGCTCAGGAGGGCGAGCAGTACTTC.

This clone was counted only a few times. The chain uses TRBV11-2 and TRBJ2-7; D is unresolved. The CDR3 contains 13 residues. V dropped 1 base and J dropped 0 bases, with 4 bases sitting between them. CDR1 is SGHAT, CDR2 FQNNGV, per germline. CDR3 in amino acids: CASSLGPSYEQYF. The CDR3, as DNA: TGTGCCAGCAGCTTAGGGCCCTCCTACGAGCAGTACTTC.

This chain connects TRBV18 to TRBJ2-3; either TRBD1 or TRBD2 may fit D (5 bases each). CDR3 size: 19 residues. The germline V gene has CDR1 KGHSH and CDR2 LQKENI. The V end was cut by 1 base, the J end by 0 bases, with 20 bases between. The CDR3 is CASSPRPVGTGSSTDTQYF. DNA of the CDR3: TGTGCCAGCTCACCACGTCCTGTTGGGACGGGTTCTAGCACAGATACGCAGTATTTT.

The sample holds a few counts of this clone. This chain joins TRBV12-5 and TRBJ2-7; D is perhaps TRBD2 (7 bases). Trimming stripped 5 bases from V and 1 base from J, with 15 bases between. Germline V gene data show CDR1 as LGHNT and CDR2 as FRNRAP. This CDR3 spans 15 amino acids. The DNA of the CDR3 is TGTGCTAGTGGTCGAGGGGGAGGGATATCCTACGAGCAGTACTTC. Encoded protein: CASGRGGGISYEQYF. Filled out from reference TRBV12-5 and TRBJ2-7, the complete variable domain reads DARVTQTPRHKVTEMGQEVTMRCQPILGHNTVFWYRQTMMQGLELLAYFRNRAPLDDSGMPKDRFSAEMPDATLATLKIQPSEPRDSAVYFCASGRGGGISYEQYFGPGTRLTVT.

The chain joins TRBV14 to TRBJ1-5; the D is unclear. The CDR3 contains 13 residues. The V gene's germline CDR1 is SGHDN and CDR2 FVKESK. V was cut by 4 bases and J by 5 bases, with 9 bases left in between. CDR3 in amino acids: CASSLSKHQPQHF. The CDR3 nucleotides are TGTGCCAGCAGCCTATCGAAGCATCAGCCCCAGCATTTT.

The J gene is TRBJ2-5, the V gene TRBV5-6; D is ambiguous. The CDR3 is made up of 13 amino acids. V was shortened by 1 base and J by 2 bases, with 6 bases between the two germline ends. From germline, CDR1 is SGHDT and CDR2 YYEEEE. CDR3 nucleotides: TGTGCCAGCAGCTTGTGGCAGCAAGAGACCCAGTACTTC. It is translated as CASSLWQQETQYF. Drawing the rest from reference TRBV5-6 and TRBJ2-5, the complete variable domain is DAGVTQSPTHLIKTRGQQVTLRCSPKSGHDTVSWYQQALGQGPQFIFQYYEEEERQRGNFPDRFSGHQFPNYSSELNVNALLLGDSALYLCASSLWQQETQYFGPGTRLLVL.

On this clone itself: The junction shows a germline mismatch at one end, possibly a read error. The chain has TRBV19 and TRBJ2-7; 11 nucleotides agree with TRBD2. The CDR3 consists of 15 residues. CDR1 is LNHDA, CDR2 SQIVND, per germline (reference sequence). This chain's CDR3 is CASRIAGGPFAEQYF. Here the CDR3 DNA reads TGTGCCAGTAGGATAGCGGGAGGGCCCTTCGCCGAGCAGTACTTC.

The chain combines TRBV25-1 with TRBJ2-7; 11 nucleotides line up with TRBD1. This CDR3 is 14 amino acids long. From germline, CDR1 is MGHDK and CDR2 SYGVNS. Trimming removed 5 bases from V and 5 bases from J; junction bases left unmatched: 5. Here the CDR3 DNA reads TGTGCCAGCAGTAGGACAGGGGGCTGGAACGAGCAGTACTTC. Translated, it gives CASSRTGGWNEQYF.

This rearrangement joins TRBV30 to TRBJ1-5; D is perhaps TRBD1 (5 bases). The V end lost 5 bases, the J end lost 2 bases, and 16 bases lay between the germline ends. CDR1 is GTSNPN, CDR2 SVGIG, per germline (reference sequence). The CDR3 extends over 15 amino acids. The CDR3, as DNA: TGTGCCTGGGGGAGGAAGGGGCTTGGCAATCAGCCCCAGCATTTT. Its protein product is CAWGRKGLGNQPQHF. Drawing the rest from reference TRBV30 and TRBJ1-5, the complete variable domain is SQTIHQWPATLVQPVGSPLSLECTVEGTSNPNLYWYRQAAGRGLQLLFYSVGIGQISSEVPQNLSASRPQDRQFILSSKKLLLSDSGFYLCAWGRKGLGNQPQHFGDGTRLSIL.

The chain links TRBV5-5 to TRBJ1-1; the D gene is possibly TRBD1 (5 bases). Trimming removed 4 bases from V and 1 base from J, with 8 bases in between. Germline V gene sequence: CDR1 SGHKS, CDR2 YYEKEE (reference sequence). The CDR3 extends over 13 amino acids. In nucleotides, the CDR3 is TGTGCCAGCAGCGGCGGGGGGAACACTGAAGCTTTCTTT. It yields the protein CASSGGGNTEAFF.

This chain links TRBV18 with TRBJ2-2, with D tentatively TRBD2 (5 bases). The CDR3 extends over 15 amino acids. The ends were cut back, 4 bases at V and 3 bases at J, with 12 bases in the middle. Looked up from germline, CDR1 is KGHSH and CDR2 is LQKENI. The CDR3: CASSRVRLHTGELFF. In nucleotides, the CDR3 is TGTGCCAGCTCACGGGTACGACTACACACCGGGGAGCTGTTTTTT. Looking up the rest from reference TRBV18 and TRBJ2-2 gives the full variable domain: NAGVMQNPRHLVRRRGQEARLRCSPMKGHSHVYWYRQLPEEGLKFMVYLQKENIIDESGMPKERFSAEFPKEGPSILRIQQVVRGDSAAYFCASSRVRLHTGELFFGEGSRLTVL.

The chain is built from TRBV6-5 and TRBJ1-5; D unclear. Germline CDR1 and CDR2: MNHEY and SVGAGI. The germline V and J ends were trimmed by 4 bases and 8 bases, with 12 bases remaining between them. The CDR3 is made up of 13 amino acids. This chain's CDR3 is CASSWAASEPQHF. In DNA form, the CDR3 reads TGTGCCAGCAGTTGGGCGGCCAGTGAGCCCCAGCATTTT.

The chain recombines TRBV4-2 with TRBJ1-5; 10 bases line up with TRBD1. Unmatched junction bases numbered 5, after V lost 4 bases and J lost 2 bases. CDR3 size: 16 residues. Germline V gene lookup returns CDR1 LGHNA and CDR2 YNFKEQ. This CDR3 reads CASSPGQGTGNQPQHF. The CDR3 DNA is TGTGCCAGCAGCCCGGGACAGGGGACGGGCAATCAGCCCCAGCATTTT.

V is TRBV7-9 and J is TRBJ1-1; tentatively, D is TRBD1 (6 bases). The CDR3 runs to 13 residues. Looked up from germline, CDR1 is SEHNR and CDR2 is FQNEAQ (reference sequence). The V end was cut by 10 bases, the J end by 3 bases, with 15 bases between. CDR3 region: CATWRGGDTEAFF. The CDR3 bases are TGTGCCACCTGGAGGGGGGGAGACACTGAAGCTTTCTTT.

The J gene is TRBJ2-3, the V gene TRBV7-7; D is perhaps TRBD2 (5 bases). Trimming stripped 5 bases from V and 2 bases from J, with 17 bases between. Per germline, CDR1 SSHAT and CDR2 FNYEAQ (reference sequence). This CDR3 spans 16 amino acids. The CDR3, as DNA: TGTGCCAGCAGCCCCCGAGGGCACACAACCACAGATACGCAGTATTTT. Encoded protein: CASSPRGHTTTDTQYF.

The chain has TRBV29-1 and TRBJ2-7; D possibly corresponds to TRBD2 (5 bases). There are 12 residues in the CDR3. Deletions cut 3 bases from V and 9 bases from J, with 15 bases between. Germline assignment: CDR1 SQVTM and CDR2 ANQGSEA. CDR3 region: CSVESGSLAQYF. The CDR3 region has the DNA TGCAGCGTTGAGTCAGGCAGCCTAGCGCAGTACTTC.

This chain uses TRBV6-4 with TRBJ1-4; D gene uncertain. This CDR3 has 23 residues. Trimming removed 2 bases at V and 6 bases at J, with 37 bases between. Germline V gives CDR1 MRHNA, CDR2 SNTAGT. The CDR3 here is CASSDLGEGWLTSGSLLDEKLFF. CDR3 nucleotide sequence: TGTGCCAGCAGTGACCTCGGGGAGGGCTGGTTGACCTCTGGGTCCCTTCTCGATGAAAAACTGTTTTTT.

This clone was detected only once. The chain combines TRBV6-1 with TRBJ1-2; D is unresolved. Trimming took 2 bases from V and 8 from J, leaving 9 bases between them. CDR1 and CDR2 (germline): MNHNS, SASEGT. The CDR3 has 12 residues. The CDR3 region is CASSELLRGYTF. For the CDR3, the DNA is TGTGCCAGCAGTGAATTATTGAGGGGCTACACCTTC.

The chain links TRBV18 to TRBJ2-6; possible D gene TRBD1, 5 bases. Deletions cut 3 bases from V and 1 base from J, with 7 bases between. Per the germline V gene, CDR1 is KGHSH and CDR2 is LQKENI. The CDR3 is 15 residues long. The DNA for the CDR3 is TGTGCCAGCTCACCGGGGCTTTCTGGGGCCAACGTCCTGACTTTC. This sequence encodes CASSPGLSGANVLTF.

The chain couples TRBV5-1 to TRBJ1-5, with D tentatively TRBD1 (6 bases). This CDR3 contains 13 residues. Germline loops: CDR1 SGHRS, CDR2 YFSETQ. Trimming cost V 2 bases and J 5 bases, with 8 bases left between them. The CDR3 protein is CASSFEGDQPQHF. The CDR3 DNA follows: TGCGCCAGCAGCTTTGAGGGGGATCAGCCCCAGCATTTT.

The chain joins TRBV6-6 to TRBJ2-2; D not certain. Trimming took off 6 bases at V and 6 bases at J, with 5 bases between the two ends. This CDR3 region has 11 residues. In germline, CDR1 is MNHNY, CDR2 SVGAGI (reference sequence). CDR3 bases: TGTGCCAGCAGCCAGTCCGGGGAGCTGTTTTTT. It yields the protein CASSQSGELFF.

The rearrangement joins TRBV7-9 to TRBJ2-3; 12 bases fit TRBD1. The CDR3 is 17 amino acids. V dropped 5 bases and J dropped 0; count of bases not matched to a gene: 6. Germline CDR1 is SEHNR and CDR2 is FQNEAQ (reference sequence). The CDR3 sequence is CASSRDRGLVSTDTQYF. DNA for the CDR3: TGTGCCAGCAGCAGGGACAGGGGGCTCGTTAGCACAGATACGCAGTATTTT.

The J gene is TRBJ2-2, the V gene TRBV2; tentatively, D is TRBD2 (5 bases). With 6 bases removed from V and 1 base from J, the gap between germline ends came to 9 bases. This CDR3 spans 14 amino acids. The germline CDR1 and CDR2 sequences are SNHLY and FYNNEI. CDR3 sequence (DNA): TGTGCCAGCAGGGACGGACTGAACACCGGGGAGCTGTTTTTT. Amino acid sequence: CASRDGLNTGELFF. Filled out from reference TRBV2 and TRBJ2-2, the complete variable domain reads EPEVTQTPSHQVTQMGQEVILRCVPISNHLYFYWYRQILGQKVEFLVSFYNNEISEKSEIFDDQFSVERPDGSNFTLKIRSTKLEDSAMYFCASRDGLNTGELFFGEGSRLTVL.

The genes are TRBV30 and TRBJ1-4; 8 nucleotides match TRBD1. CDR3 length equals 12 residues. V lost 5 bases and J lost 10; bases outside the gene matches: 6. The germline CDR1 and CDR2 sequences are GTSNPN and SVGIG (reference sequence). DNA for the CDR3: TGTGCCTGGGGGGCAGGGGGCCGAAAACTGTTTTTT. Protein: CAWGAGGRKLFF.

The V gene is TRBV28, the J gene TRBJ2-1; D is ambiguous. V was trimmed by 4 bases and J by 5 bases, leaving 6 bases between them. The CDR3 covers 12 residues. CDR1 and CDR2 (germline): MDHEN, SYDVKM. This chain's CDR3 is CASSWTDNEQFF. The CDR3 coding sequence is TGTGCCAGCAGTTGGACGGACAATGAGCAGTTCTTC.

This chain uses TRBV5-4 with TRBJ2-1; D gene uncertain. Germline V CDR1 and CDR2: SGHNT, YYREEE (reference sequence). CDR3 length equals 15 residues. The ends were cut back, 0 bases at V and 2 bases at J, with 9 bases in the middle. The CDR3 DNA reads TGTGCCAGCAGCTTGGATCTAGAGACCTACAATGAGCAGTTCTTC. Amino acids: CASSLDLETYNEQFF.

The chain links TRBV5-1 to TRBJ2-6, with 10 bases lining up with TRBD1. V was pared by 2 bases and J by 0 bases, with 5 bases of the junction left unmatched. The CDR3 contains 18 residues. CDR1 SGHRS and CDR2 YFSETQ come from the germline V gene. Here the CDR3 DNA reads TGCGCCAGCAGCTTAGGGACAGGGGCCCACTCTGGGGCCAACGTCCTGACTTTC. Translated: CASSLGTGAHSGANVLTF.